The 29 T cell receptor beta chains in this list originate from one sample, sequenced in a study of T cell responses to AZD1222 COVID-19 vaccine. TCRdb's copy holds only in-frame clones and misses some; the assay was immunoSEQ multiplex PCR. The profile shows 95,000 to 150,000 clones, around 90% of them singletons. The source material was peripheral blood, sampled on day 0 of AZD1222 vaccination. The receptors derive from an adult in good health.

Only a few counts were recorded for this clone. The chain combines TRBV2 with TRBJ2-5; D remains unclear. This CDR3 has 13 residues. Germline V gene data show CDR1 as SNHLY and CDR2 as FYNNEI. V shed 4 bases and J shed 1 base, with 7 bases lying between them. In nucleotides, the CDR3 is TGTGCCAGCAGTGGCCAGATCCAAGAGACCCAGTACTTC. It yields the protein CASSGQIQETQYF. The variable domain in full, completed from reference TRBV2 and TRBJ2-5, reads EPEVTQTPSHQVTQMGQEVILRCVPISNHLYFYWYRQILGQKVEFLVSFYNNEISEKSEIFDDQFSVERPDGSNFTLKIRSTKLEDSAMYFCASSGQIQETQYFGPGTRLLVL.

CDR3 DNA: TGTGCCACCAGTGATTCAGCCGGGTCCTACGAGCAGTACTTC. Encoded protein: CATSDSAGSYEQYF. The V and J genes are TRBV24-1 and TRBJ2-7; D not resolved. This CDR3 has 14 amino acids. The germline gives CDR1 KGHDR, CDR2 SFDVKD. Trimming pared 2 bases from V and 1 base from J, leaving 8 bases between.

The gene calls are TRBV12-3 or TRBV12-4 and TRBJ2-7; no clear D gene. Trimming shortened V by 2 bases and J by 4 bases, and 6 bases separated the two germline ends. The CDR3 covers 12 residues. In nucleotides, the CDR3 is TGTGCCAGCAGTTTAATGGGTTACGAGCAGTACTTC. Its translation is CASSLMGYEQYF.

This rearrangement joins TRBV24-1 to TRBJ2-1; 9 nucleotides line up with TRBD2. V was pared by 1 base and J by 6 bases, with 6 bases of the junction left unmatched. Germline CDR1 and CDR2: KGHDR and SFDVKD. This CDR3 comprises 16 residues. Written as DNA, the CDR3 is TGTGCCACCAGTGATTTTGGAGCGGGAGGACGCAATGAGCAGTTCTTC. Its translation is CATSDFGAGGRNEQFF.

This chain uses TRBV6-4 with TRBJ1-1, with TRBD1 as a possible D gene (5 bases). CDR3 length equals 16 residues. From germline, CDR1 is MRHNA and CDR2 SNTAGT. Trimming stripped 6 bases from V and 3 bases from J, with 20 bases between. The DNA of the CDR3 is TGTGCCAGCAGCCCGACGTTCTTCGGGGGTGACACTGAAGCTTTCTTT. Protein product: CASSPTFFGGDTEAFF.

The chain is built from TRBV18 and TRBJ2-7, with TRBD1 identical over 9 bases. J gave up 3 bases and V 6 bases, and 9 bases lay outside the gene matches. CDR3 length: 15 residues. Germline V gene sequence: CDR1 KGHSH, CDR2 LQKENI. The CDR3 region is CASSQTQGAGYEQYF. The CDR3 DNA reads as TGTGCCAGCTCGCAGACACAGGGGGCCGGCTACGAGCAGTACTTC.

The chain uses TRBV19 and TRBJ1-6; 7 nucleotides match TRBD1. Germline assignment: CDR1 LNHDA and CDR2 SQIVND (reference sequence). CDR3 length: 20 residues. Germline trimming cut 2 bases from V and 7 bases from J; bases unmatched to any gene: 20. In nucleotides, the CDR3 is TGTGCCAGTAGTATAAGTCTTGGCACAGGGGACGGTGCATGGAATTCACCCCTCCACTTT. This gives the protein CASSISLGTGDGAWNSPLHF. Variable domain in full (rest from reference TRBV19 and TRBJ1-6): DGGITQSPKYLFRKEGQNVTLSCEQNLNHDAMYWYRQDPGQGLRLIYYSQIVNDFQKGDIAEGYSVSREKKESFPLTVTSAQKNPTAFYLCASSISLGTGDGAWNSPLHFGNGTRLTVT.

V gene TRBV27 combines with J gene TRBJ1-5; the D gene is possibly TRBD1 (5 bases). The length of the CDR3 is 14 residues. Trimming left V 5 bases short and J 7 bases short, with 15 bases between. Germline V gives CDR1 MNHEY, CDR2 SMNVEV (reference sequence). The CDR3, as DNA: TGTGCCAGCAGTCCCCGGGGGTTTTACCAGCCCCAGCATTTT. This translates into CASSPRGFYQPQHF.

The genes are TRBV15 and TRBJ1-5; no clear D. The germline V gene has CDR1 LNHNV and CDR2 YYDKDF (reference sequence). The CDR3 contains 16 residues. Deletions cut 1 base from V and 0 bases from J, with 10 bases between. CDR3 coding DNA: TGTGCCACCAGCAGAGTTTCGTTGTATAGCAATCAGCCCCAGCATTTT. Protein product: CATSRVSLYSNQPQHF.

The chain joins TRBV13 to TRBJ1-1; TRBD1 aligns across 9 bases. Germline V lookup: CDR1 PRHDT, CDR2 FYEKMQ (reference sequence). The CDR3 consists of 14 residues. V was clipped by 3 bases and J by 4 bases; unmatched bases: 3. The CDR3 DNA sequence: TGTGCCAGCAGCTTTAGGACAGGGGCCACTGAAGCTTTCTTT. Its protein product is CASSFRTGATEAFF.

V gene TRBV5-8 combines with J gene TRBJ2-3; D call uncertain. Trimming cost V 3 bases and J 8 bases, with 7 bases left between them. The CDR3 has 11 residues. Germline CDR1 reads SGHTS; CDR2 reads YDEGEE. The chain's CDR3 is CASSSRSTQYF. The CDR3 bases are TGTGCCAGCAGCTCTCGAAGTACGCAGTATTTT.

The chain joins TRBV29-1 to TRBJ1-1, with no clear D. The CDR3 has 13 residues. V was pared by 4 bases and J by 0 bases, with 9 bases between. The V gene's germline CDR1 is SQVTM and CDR2 ANQGSEA. The CDR3 sequence is CSVAHVMNTEAFF. The DNA of the CDR3 is TGCAGCGTTGCTCACGTTATGAACACTGAAGCTTTCTTT.

This rearrangement joins TRBV5-1 to TRBJ2-7; D possibly corresponds to TRBD1 (5 bases). This CDR3 region has 13 residues. V shed 7 bases and J shed 2 bases, with 13 bases lying between them. Germline V gene lookup returns CDR1 SGHRS and CDR2 YFSETQ. CDR3 loop: CASSWTLAYEQYF. For the CDR3, the DNA is TGCGCCAGCTCCTGGACACTTGCCTACGAGCAGTACTTC.

This clone was picked up a small number of times. V and J are TRBV9 and TRBJ2-6, with D perhaps matching TRBD2 (6 bases). Germline values: CDR1 SGDLS, CDR2 YYNGEE. The CDR3 has 18 amino acids. Trimming removed 0 bases from V and 6 bases from J, with 19 bases in between. Written as DNA, the CDR3 is TGTGCCAGCAGCGTAGAAAAGGGTGGGAGGTTTTTGGCCAACGTCCTGACTTTC. As protein: CASSVEKGGRFLANVLTF.

J is TRBJ2-2 and V is TRBV7-2; D not resolved. CDR1 is SGHTA and CDR2 is FQGNSA in the germline V gene. The V and J ends lost 8 bases and 6 bases respectively, with 10 bases between them. The CDR3 extends over 12 amino acids. The chain's CDR3 is CASPLQSGELFF. CDR3 in DNA: TGTGCCAGCCCCCTCCAGTCCGGGGAGCTGTTTTTT.

The chain joins TRBV9 to TRBJ2-3; D is undetermined. The CDR3 spans 15 residues. Trimming took 0 bases from V and 7 from J, leaving 15 bases between them. CDR1 and CDR2 from the germline V gene are SGDLS and YYNGEE. The CDR3: CASSVGAQVGYTQYF. In nucleotides, the CDR3 is TGTGCCAGCAGCGTAGGGGCACAAGTCGGTTATACGCAGTATTTT.

The rearrangement uses TRBV28 and TRBJ2-1; a weak D match, TRBD2 (6 bases). Trimming took off 3 bases at V and 4 bases at J, with 13 bases between the two ends. From germline, CDR1 is MDHEN and CDR2 SYDVKM. The CDR3 runs to 15 residues. The CDR3 loop is CASSLQAGFYNEQFF. Here the CDR3 DNA reads TGTGCCAGCAGTTTGCAGGCGGGGTTTTACAATGAGCAGTTCTTC.

The chain couples TRBV6-5 to TRBJ1-2; D remains ambiguous. Germline assignment: CDR1 MNHEY and CDR2 SVGAGI. CDR3 length: 13 amino acids. V was clipped by 2 bases and J by 4 bases, with 8 bases between them. CDR3 sequence: CASSYGPGYGYTF. The DNA of the CDR3 is TGTGCCAGCAGTTACGGCCCAGGCTATGGCTACACCTTC.

The rearrangement joins TRBV19 to TRBJ1-6; D gene uncertain. Germline V gives CDR1 LNHDA, CDR2 SQIVND (reference sequence). The CDR3 contains 12 residues. Trimming removed 3 bases at V and 10 bases at J, with 7 bases between. In nucleotides, the CDR3 is TGTGCCAGTAGTATTGATCGCTCACCCCTCCACTTT. Its protein product is CASSIDRSPLHF.

This chain links TRBV23-1 with TRBJ1-4; D perhaps matches TRBD1 (5 bases). TRBV23-1 is given ORF status, its function remaining uncertain. The V and J ends lost 0 bases and 11 bases respectively, with 10 bases between them. This CDR3 has 13 amino acids. The DNA of the CDR3 is TGCGCCAGCAGTCAATCTCCCAGGGTGAAACTGTTTTTT. As protein: CASSQSPRVKLFF.

This clone was observed a single time. The V call is TRBV4-2, the J call TRBJ2-3, with D perhaps matching TRBD2 (5 bases). Germline CDR1 and CDR2: LGHNA and YNFKEQ. This CDR3 contains 15 residues. V lost 0 bases and J 4 bases, leaving 11 bases between the germline ends. CDR3 loop: CASSQDWAGADTQYF. CDR3 DNA: TGTGCCAGCAGCCAAGATTGGGCGGGTGCAGATACGCAGTATTTT.

The chain employs TRBV2 and TRBJ2-3; 10 bases are shared with TRBD2. The V and J ends lost 8 bases and 13 bases, in that order; junction bases with no gene match: 18. CDR1 and CDR2 (germline): SNHLY, FYNNEI. The CDR3 spans 15 residues. The DNA for the CDR3 is TGTGCCAGCTGGACAGGCGATGGACTAGCGGTACAGGAGTATTTT. Its translation is CASWTGDGLAVQEYF.

V gene TRBV12-3 or TRBV12-4 combines with J gene TRBJ1-5; D is unclear. V lost 3 bases, J lost 6 bases, and 9 bases lay in between. This CDR3 spans 13 amino acids. The CDR3 DNA follows: TGTGCCAGCAGTTTCGGGGATTCTCAGCCCCAGCATTTT. Amino acid sequence: CASSFGDSQPQHF.

This clone is a singleton in its sample. V gene TRBV24-1 combines with J gene TRBJ1-2, with D tentatively TRBD1 (5 bases). Germline CDR1 KGHDR, CDR2 SFDVKD. This CDR3 is 13 amino acids long. V was trimmed by 4 bases and J by 7 bases, leaving 12 bases between them. The DNA of the CDR3 is TGTGCCACCAGTGAAGGGACGCTGTTTGGCTACACCTTC. As protein: CATSEGTLFGYTF.

The chain recombines TRBV30 with TRBJ1-2; no firm D call. The CDR3 loop spans 13 amino acids. The germline V gene encodes CDR1 GTSNPN and CDR2 SVGIG (reference sequence). V lost 2 bases and J lost 1, with 8 bases in between. The CDR3 here is CAWSHRINYGYTF. CDR3 nucleotides: TGTGCCTGGAGTCACAGAATTAACTATGGCTACACCTTC.

In this sample, this clone turned up a few times. The chain has TRBV27 and TRBJ1-4, with D tentatively TRBD1 (6 bases). CDR3 size: 17 residues. V was pared by 6 bases and J by 8 bases, with 25 bases between. The germline CDR1 and CDR2 sequences are MNHEY and SMNVEV (reference sequence). As DNA, the CDR3 is TGTGCCAGCAGGAGGTGGGGACCGGGGGCGCTTGGCGAAAAACTGTTTTTT. Amino acid sequence: CASRRWGPGALGEKLFF.

The J gene is TRBJ2-3, the V gene TRBV24-1, with D perhaps matching TRBD1 or TRBD2 (5 bases each). The CDR3 consists of 17 residues. The germline V gene encodes CDR1 KGHDR and CDR2 SFDVKD. The V end was cut by 0 bases, the J end by 4 bases, with 16 bases between. CDR3 protein: CATSDLRDGTLSDTQYF. DNA for the CDR3: TGTGCCACCAGTGATTTGCGGGACGGGACCCTCTCAGATACGCAGTATTTT.

The chain uses TRBV27 and TRBJ1-2; 11 bases fit TRBD1. In germline, CDR1 is MNHEY, CDR2 SMNVEV (reference sequence). V lost 8 bases, J lost 6 bases, and 8 bases stayed unmatched. This CDR3 is built from 14 residues. CDR3 DNA sequence: TGTGCCAGCGGGGGGACAGGGGGAAGGGATGGCTACACCTTC. Translation gives CASGGTGGRDGYTF.

The chain couples TRBV6-1 to TRBJ2-7; D possibly corresponds to TRBD2 (6 bases). The CDR3 length is 15 residues. Germline CDR1 reads MNHNS; CDR2 reads SASEGT. V was cut by 0 bases and J by 0 bases, with 9 bases left in between. The CDR3 sequence: CASSEALARSYEQYF. Written as DNA, the CDR3 is TGTGCCAGCAGTGAAGCTCTAGCGCGCTCCTACGAGCAGTACTTC.